This T cell receptor beta chain was recovered during a study of blood T cell repertoires in COVID-19. Study overall: The study drew acute and convalescent COVID-19 samples from the United States, Italy and Spain.

Authors' data handling: Reference gene primers were amplified, and this amplification served to estimate nucleated cell counts. Profiled with immunoSEQ multiplex PCR; TCRdb holds only in-frame clones, not every one. The V and J calls and clone size were taken over from that table, and D and trimming were inferred from the DNA. The profile shows around 130,000 clones, roughly 86% of them singletons. With V trimmed by 2 bases and J by 6 bases, 6 bases remained unmatched. This CDR3 comprises 14 residues. Germline V gene data show CDR1 as MNHEY and CDR2 as SVGEGT. V usage is TRBV6-2 or TRBV6-3 and J usage is TRBJ2-7, with 8 bases identical to TRBD1. This receptor was obtained from a woman aged 50 to 60 who had recovered from COVID-19. The specimen sequenced was peripheral blood. CDR3: CASSYRRQGFEQYF. The CDR3 DNA sequence: TGTGCCAGCAGTTACCGGCGACAGGGGTTCGAGCAGTACTTC.